This T cell receptor beta chain was identified during a study of radiotherapy plus CTLA-4 blockade in lung cancer. About the research overall: Objective responses were seen in 15% to 20% of patients, disease control in approximately 30%. Study-wide results and limits: Strongest reported response predictors: early blood clone changes and post-radiation interferon-beta. Tumor-origin TCR clones grew in blood after radiotherapy plus ipilimumab.

A note on this clone: Its antigen is not identified.

The germline V gene encodes CDR1 SQVTM and CDR2 ANQGSEA. This CDR3 contains 11 residues. V was cut by 1 base and J by 6 bases, with 6 bases left in between. Repertoires were generated with immunoSEQ multiplex PCR, while TCRdb's copy carries only in-frame clones and drops some. In the table there are some 110,000 clones, more than 70% of which are singletons. The sample consisted of peripheral blood, taken from a patient treated with radiotherapy plus ipilimumab. The sequence was obtained from a human donor with non-small cell lung cancer that progressed on radiotherapy plus ipilimumab. Some clones in this sample may be carry-over from other donors' samples. The chain is built from TRBV29-1 and TRBJ1-1; possibly TRBD1 for D (5 bases). The CDR3: CSVEGGPEAFF. The CDR3 DNA reads TGCAGCGTTGAAGGGGGCCCTGAAGCTTTCTTT.